Following are 31 T cell receptor beta chains from one sample sequenced in a study of blood T cell repertoires in COVID-19 (TCRdb year 2020). The method behind the library was the immunoSEQ multiplex PCR assay. Entries here come from immuneACCESS through TCRdb and include only in-frame sequences with V and J called. Some clones fail to appear in such tables; in the studies checked, an unresolved V gene covers under half of the shortfall, and the cause of the remainder is unknown. The sample data list 80,000 to 100,000 clones, and 86% of these were observed just once. 10% of the sample comes from the top ten. The sample comprised peripheral blood. These receptors came from a man aged 45-60 years with acute or convalescent COVID-19.

The chain employs TRBV12-5 and TRBJ2-7; TRBD2 matches 9 bases. Germline V CDR1 and CDR2: LGHNT, FRNRAP. This CDR3 has 14 residues. Trimming took 8 bases from V and 5 from J; bases not matched to a gene: 10. The DNA for the CDR3 is TGTGCTAGTTTATCGGCGGGAGGGAGCGACGAGCAGTACTTC. This translates into CASLSAGGSDEQYF.

The V gene is TRBV2, the J gene TRBJ1-4; no clear D gene. V was clipped by 6 bases and J by 2 bases, with 13 bases between them. This CDR3 comprises 15 residues. Germline assignment: CDR1 SNHLY and CDR2 FYNNEI. This CDR3 is CASRVSRETNEKLFF. The CDR3, as DNA: TGTGCCAGCAGGGTTTCGCGGGAGACTAATGAAAAACTGTTTTTT.

The V call is TRBV6-6, the J call TRBJ1-1; 10 positions match TRBD1. Germline-derived CDR1 and CDR2 are MNHNY and SVGAGI (reference sequence). V dropped 4 bases and J dropped 2; count of bases not matched to a gene: 4. This CDR3 is 15 amino acids long. In DNA, the CDR3 is TGTGCCAGCAGTTCCCGGGACAGGGGTAACACTGAAGCTTTCTTT. As protein: CASSSRDRGNTEAFF.

The sample holds one count of this clone. The rearrangement uses TRBV3-1 (or the pseudogene TRBV3-2) and TRBJ2-7; TRBD2 is a possible D gene (6 bases). CDR3 size: 13 residues. Germline V lookup: CDR1 LGHDT, CDR2 YNNKEL (reference sequence). With 9 bases removed from V and 3 bases from J, the gap between germline ends came to 15 bases. For the CDR3, the DNA is TGTGCCAGTTTAGCGGAGGCGGGCTACGAGCAGTACTTC. It yields the protein CASLAEAGYEQYF.

The rearrangement uses TRBV5-1 and TRBJ1-2; 8 bases are a match to TRBD1. V shed 1 base, J shed 5 bases, and the junction held 4 bases outside the gene matches. Germline V gives CDR1 SGHRS, CDR2 YFSETQ. The CDR3 runs 14 residues. Written as DNA, the CDR3 is TGCGCCAGCAGCTTGACAGGGGGAGGGTATGGCTACACCTTC. This codes for CASSLTGGGYGYTF.

The chain couples TRBV4-1 to TRBJ2-3; weak D call: TRBD1 (5 bases). CDR3 length equals 16 residues. CDR1 and CDR2 from the germline V gene are MGHRA and YSYEKL. V shed 2 bases and J shed 1 base, with 13 bases lying between them. DNA of the CDR3: TGCGCCAGCAGCCAATTGCAGGGTGTAGGCACAGATACGCAGTATTTT. It translates to CASSQLQGVGTDTQYF.

This CDR3 reads CASSQDRRGSGTEAFF. CDR3 in DNA: TGTGCCAGCAGCCAAGATAGGCGGGGCTCGGGGACTGAAGCTTTCTTT. The rearrangement joins TRBV3-1 (or the pseudogene TRBV3-2) to TRBJ1-1, with TRBD1 as a possible D gene (5 bases). The CDR3 is 16 amino acids. In germline, CDR1 is LGHDT, CDR2 YNNKEL (reference sequence). The V and J ends lost 0 bases and 5 bases respectively, with 16 bases between them.

The chain is built from TRBV2 and TRBJ1-4; TRBD1 agrees at 8 bases. The CDR3 contains 16 residues. Germline lookup yields CDR1 SNHLY and CDR2 FYNNEI. J lost 2 bases, V lost 8 bases, and 10 bases had no gene match. The CDR3, as DNA: TGTGCCAGCGGTGGACAGGGTGTATCGACTAATGAAAAACTGTTTTTT. Amino acids: CASGGQGVSTNEKLFF.

CDR3 DNA: TGTGCCAGCAGAGGGACTAGCGGGGGCTCCTTCCAAAATGAGCAGTTCTTC. Translation gives CASRGTSGGSFQNEQFF. The chain combines TRBV5-8 with TRBJ2-1; 14 bases fit TRBD2. From germline, CDR1 is SGHTS and CDR2 YDEGEE. Unmatched junction bases numbered 11, after V lost 5 bases and J lost 7 bases. This CDR3 contains 17 residues.

V usage is TRBV3-1 (or the pseudogene TRBV3-2) and J usage is TRBJ1-1, with TRBD1 matching 7 bases. The CDR3 consists of 13 residues. The J segment lost 1 base and the V segment lost 6 bases, leaving 2 bases of the junction unmatched. The germline V gene has CDR1 LGHDT and CDR2 YNNKEL (reference sequence). The DNA for the CDR3 is TGTGCCAGCAGAGGGACAGAGAACACTGAAGCTTTCTTT. Translating gives CASRGTENTEAFF.

The chain employs TRBV6-5 and TRBJ1-2, with 10 bases that match TRBD1. The CDR3 contains 13 residues. CDR1 MNHEY and CDR2 SVGAGI come from the germline V gene. V trimming: 8 bases; J trimming: 4 bases; junction bases outside the gene matches: 4. For the CDR3, the DNA is TGTGCCAGCGGGACAGGGGAGCTCTATGGCTACACCTTC. Translation: CASGTGELYGYTF.

The genes are TRBV5-1 and TRBJ2-1; D may be TRBD2 (5 bases). Germline CDR1 is SGHRS and CDR2 is YFSETQ. The CDR3 totals 15 residues. The ends were cut back, 4 bases at V and 2 bases at J, with 13 bases in the middle. The CDR3 loop is CASSRESGTYNEQFF. Written as DNA, the CDR3 is TGCGCCAGCAGCCGTGAATCGGGAACCTACAATGAGCAGTTCTTC.

The rearrangement uses TRBV19 and TRBJ1-1; D might be TRBD1 (5 bases). CDR3 size: 15 residues. In germline, CDR1 is LNHDA, CDR2 SQIVND (reference sequence). Between the trimmed V and J ends, which lost 3 bases and 4 bases, there was a span of 15 bases. This chain's CDR3 is CASSISQGLGTEAFF. DNA of the CDR3: TGTGCCAGTAGTATTTCCCAGGGTTTAGGCACTGAAGCTTTCTTT.

This rearrangement joins TRBV27 to TRBJ1-3, with D unresolved. CDR1 and CDR2 (germline): MNHEY, SMNVEV (reference sequence). Trimming shortened V by 3 bases and J by 0 bases, and 9 bases separated the two germline ends. The CDR3 is 15 residues long. The CDR3 DNA reads as TGTGCCAGCAGTTTGTCTGCGAGCTCTGGAAACACCATATATTTT. It specifies CASSLSASSGNTIYF.

V gene TRBV19 combines with J gene TRBJ1-1, with 7 bases fitting TRBD1. Germline values: CDR1 LNHDA, CDR2 SQIVND (reference sequence). V was pared by 6 bases and J by 6 bases, with 1 base of the junction left unmatched. This CDR3 is 11 amino acids long. CDR3 nucleotides: TGTGCCAGTAGAGGACAGGCTGAAGCTTTCTTT. It specifies CASRGQAEAFF.

This rearrangement joins TRBV4-1 to TRBJ2-1; 15 bases align to TRBD2. V dropped 0 bases and J dropped 8; count of bases not matched to a gene: 11. This CDR3 has 19 residues. Germline CDR1 reads MGHRA; CDR2 reads YSYEKL. CDR3 residues: CASSQDAGLAGGQGDEQFF. CDR3 nucleotide sequence: TGCGCCAGCAGCCAAGATGCCGGACTAGCGGGAGGGCAGGGGGATGAGCAGTTCTTC.

This clone was counted between two and nine times. The chain combines TRBV3-1 (or the pseudogene TRBV3-2) with TRBJ2-7, with 12 bases lining up with TRBD2. V trimming: 4 bases; J trimming: 3 bases; junction bases outside the gene matches: 10. Germline V gives CDR1 LGHDT, CDR2 YNNKEL (reference sequence). The CDR3 totals 17 residues. The DNA for the CDR3 is TGTGCCAGCAGCCCCGGACTAGCGGGATCAACAAACTACGAGCAGTACTTC. Its protein product is CASSPGLAGSTNYEQYF.

This clone was detected once. The chain joins TRBV18 to TRBJ1-2, with 9 nucleotides matching TRBD1. J lost 2 bases, V lost 6 bases, and 4 bases had no gene match. In germline, CDR1 is KGHSH, CDR2 LQKENI. CDR3 length equals 14 residues. CDR3 sequence reads: CASSTGGSNYGYTF. In DNA form, the CDR3 reads TGTGCCAGCTCCACAGGGGGCAGCAACTATGGCTACACCTTC.

A single count supports this clone. The chain combines TRBV6-5 with TRBJ2-7; TRBD1 matches at 8 bases. V was clipped by 7 bases and J by 4 bases; unmatched bases: 6. The V gene's germline CDR1 is MNHEY and CDR2 SVGAGI. CDR3 length: 13 amino acids. CDR3 amino acids: CASIKTGGYEQYF. The CDR3 bases are TGTGCCAGCATCAAAACAGGGGGGTACGAGCAGTACTTC.

The V and J genes are TRBV27 and TRBJ1-2; 9 bases are shared with TRBD1. Germline CDR1 is MNHEY and CDR2 is SMNVEV (reference sequence). V lost 5 bases to trimming and J lost 4 bases; unmatched junction nucleotides: 5. The CDR3 covers 14 residues. This CDR3 is CASSPTGQGYGYTF. Here the CDR3 DNA reads TGTGCCAGCAGTCCCACGGGACAGGGCTATGGCTACACCTTC.

The V and J genes are TRBV28 and TRBJ1-5; D is possibly TRBD1 (5 bases). The germline V gene encodes CDR1 MDHEN and CDR2 SYDVKM. With 1 base removed from V and 7 bases from J, the gap between germline ends came to 23 bases. The CDR3 has 18 amino acids. The CDR3 coding sequence is TGTGCCAGCAGTTTATCATCCGGCCTGGGGGGGGTCAAACAGCCCCAGCATTTT. It codes for CASSLSSGLGGVKQPQHF.

The rearrangement uses TRBV2 and TRBJ2-1; TRBD2 matches at 7 bases. The CDR3 has 16 amino acids. CDR1 SNHLY and CDR2 FYNNEI come from the germline V gene. With V trimmed by 7 bases and J by 3 bases, 12 bases remained unmatched. In DNA, the CDR3 is TGTGCCAGCACGGGGAGGGCAGCGGCATTCTACAATGAGCAGTTCTTC. As protein: CASTGRAAAFYNEQFF.

The V gene is TRBV12-5, the J gene TRBJ2-4; 13 bases match TRBD2. Germline V gene sequence: CDR1 LGHNT, CDR2 FRNRAP. This CDR3 is built from 19 residues. V dropped 6 bases and J dropped 0; count of bases not matched to a gene: 11. DNA for the CDR3: TGTGCTAGTGGAAATGGGACTAGCGGGACCCGGCTAGCCAAAAACATTCAGTACTTC. Translating it yields CASGNGTSGTRLAKNIQYF.

This clone was counted a single time. The genes are TRBV12-5 and TRBJ1-2, with 8 bases aligning to TRBD1. Losses at the gene ends were 1 base for V and 4 bases for J; bases not matched to a gene: 5. This CDR3 contains 15 residues. Germline lookup yields CDR1 LGHNT and CDR2 FRNRAP. The CDR3 nucleotides are TGTGCTAGTGGTTTGGGGCAGGGGGCGTTCTATGGCTACACCTTC. It specifies CASGLGQGAFYGYTF.

The table lists this clone with a few counts. The J gene is TRBJ2-7, the V gene TRBV19, with 9 positions matching TRBD2. Germline values: CDR1 LNHDA, CDR2 SQIVND (reference sequence). V lost 4 bases and J lost 2; bases outside the gene matches: 6. The length of the CDR3 is 15 residues. CDR3 sequence (DNA): TGTGCCAGTAGTACCCCGGGACTAGCAACCTACGAGCAGTACTTC. Its protein is CASSTPGLATYEQYF.

This clone has only one observation. The chain has TRBV6-6 and TRBJ2-7; D is unresolved. There are 15 residues in the CDR3. V lost 4 bases and J lost 2, with 15 bases in between. Per germline, CDR1 MNHNY and CDR2 SVGAGI (reference sequence). CDR3 residues: CASSSLRAGTYEQYF. The DNA for the CDR3 is TGTGCCAGCAGTTCTTTACGCGCCGGTACCTACGAGCAGTACTTC.

The V gene is TRBV10-1, the J gene TRBJ1-2; D is uncertain. V dropped 10 bases and J dropped 5 bases, with 17 bases sitting between them. Germline CDR1 WNHNN, CDR2 SYGVQD (reference sequence). CDR3 length: 13 residues. CDR3 DNA: TGCGCCATCTCGGAAGGAGGGCATTATGGCTACACCTTC. Its protein product is CAISEGGHYGYTF.

This sequence joins TRBV4-2 and TRBJ2-7, with 8 bases that match TRBD2. Germline V gene sequence: CDR1 LGHNA, CDR2 YNFKEQ. V lost 0 bases, J lost 6 bases, and 10 bases stayed unmatched. The CDR3 consists of 16 residues. CDR3 sequence: CASSQDPSGSFPEQYF. CDR3 bases: TGTGCCAGCAGCCAAGATCCGAGCGGGAGTTTCCCCGAGCAGTACTTC.

This chain joins TRBV6-5 and TRBJ1-1, with TRBD1 as a possible D gene (6 bases). Germline CDR1 MNHEY, CDR2 SVGAGI. The germline V and J ends were trimmed by 8 bases and 4 bases, with 14 bases remaining between them. CDR3 size: 13 residues. CDR3 nucleotide sequence: TGTGCCAGCGCCTGGAGAGGGGGCACTGAAGCTTTCTTT. Protein sequence: CASAWRGGTEAFF.

The chain recombines TRBV5-1 with TRBJ2-3, with 8 bases matching TRBD1. Germline values: CDR1 SGHRS, CDR2 YFSETQ. The CDR3 runs to 16 residues. V dropped 4 bases and J dropped 2; count of bases not matched to a gene: 9. CDR3 sequence (DNA): TGCGCCAGCAGCGACCAGGGGGCCAAGTACACAGATACGCAGTATTTT. It yields the protein CASSDQGAKYTDTQYF.

V gene TRBV18 combines with J gene TRBJ1-1; the D is unclear. V was cut by 6 bases and J by 3 bases, with 11 bases left in between. Germline V gene sequence: CDR1 KGHSH, CDR2 LQKENI. The CDR3 has 13 amino acids. In DNA form, the CDR3 reads TGTGCCAGCTCCCCCTCGCAGGACACTGAAGCTTTCTTT. Translated, it gives CASSPSQDTEAFF. The variable domain in full, completed from reference TRBV18 and TRBJ1-1, reads NAGVMQNPRHLVRRRGQEARLRCSPMKGHSHVYWYRQLPEEGLKFMVYLQKENIIDESGMPKERFSAEFPKEGPSILRIQQVVRGDSAAYFCASSPSQDTEAFFGQGTRLTVV.